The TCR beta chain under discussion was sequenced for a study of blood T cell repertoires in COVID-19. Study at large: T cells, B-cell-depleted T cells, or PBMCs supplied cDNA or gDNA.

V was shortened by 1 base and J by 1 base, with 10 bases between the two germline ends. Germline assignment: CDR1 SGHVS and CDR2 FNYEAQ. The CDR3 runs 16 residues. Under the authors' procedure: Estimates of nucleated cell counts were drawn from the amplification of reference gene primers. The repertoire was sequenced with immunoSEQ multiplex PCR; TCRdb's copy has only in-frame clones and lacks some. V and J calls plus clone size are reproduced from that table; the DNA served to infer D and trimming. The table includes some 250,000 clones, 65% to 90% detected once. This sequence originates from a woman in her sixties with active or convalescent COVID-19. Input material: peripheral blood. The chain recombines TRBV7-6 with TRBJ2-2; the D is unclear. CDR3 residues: CASSLEVVRNTGELFF. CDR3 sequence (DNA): TGTGCCAGCAGCTTAGAAGTCGTCAGGAACACCGGGGAGCTGTTTTTT.